Described below is a single TCR beta chain sequence and its context. Antigen unknown. This specimen comes from a study of shared clonotypes between healthy human individuals. Study-wide results and caveats: Genetic and exposure-history diversity was limited by the few donors. Naive subsets typically showed greater estimated richness than memory subsets.

Naive-designated CD8 cells lacked CD45RO, were positively enriched for CCR7, and omitted terminally differentiated effector memory CD45RA+ cells. Adult donors, all healthy and HIV-negative, had no recent acute infections or vaccinations. Germline CDR1 is MNHEY and CDR2 is SMNVEV (reference sequence). The CDR3 consists of 15 residues. Losses at the gene ends were 4 bases for V and 5 bases for J; bases not matched to a gene: 5. Sequencing used immunoSEQ multiplex PCR; TCRdb keeps in-frame clones, though not all of them. This sample has about 600,000 clones, with more than 95% found just once. The origin of this receptor is a man between 25 and 39 years old in good health. J is TRBJ2-1 and V is TRBV27, with TRBD2 matching over 10 bases. The specimen sequenced was naive CD8+ T cells sorted from blood. In nucleotides, the CDR3 is TGTGCCAGCAGTTCAGCGGGAGGGCATAACAATGAGCAGTTCTTC. Its translation is CASSSAGGHNNEQFF.